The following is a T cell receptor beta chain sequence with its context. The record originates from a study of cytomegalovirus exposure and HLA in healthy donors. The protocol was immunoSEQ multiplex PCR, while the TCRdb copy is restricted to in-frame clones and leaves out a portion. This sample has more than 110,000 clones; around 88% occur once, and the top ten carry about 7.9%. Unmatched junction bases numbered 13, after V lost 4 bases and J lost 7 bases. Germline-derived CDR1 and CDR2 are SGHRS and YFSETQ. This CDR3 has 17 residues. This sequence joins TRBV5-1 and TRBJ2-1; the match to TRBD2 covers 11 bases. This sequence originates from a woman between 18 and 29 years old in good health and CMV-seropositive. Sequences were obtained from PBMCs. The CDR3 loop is CASSTGLAANQLNEQFF. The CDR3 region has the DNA TGCGCCAGCAGCACGGGACTAGCGGCAAACCAGTTGAATGAGCAGTTCTTC.